These 5 T cell receptor beta chains were sequenced from one sample in a study of blood T cells in healthy people across ages. A second PCR, run for about 7 to 11 cycles, used a sample-barcoded 5' primer plus a J-beta primer mix. TCRdb re-called the 5' RACE reads through MiXCR, storing one row per CDR3 protein. The table records some 1.8 million distinct CDR3 sequences, more than 35% of them present only once. The specimen sequenced was blood. These receptors were collected from a human donor in good health.

The J gene is TRBJ2-7, the V gene TRBV3-1; no firm D call. Germline V gives CDR1 LGHDT, CDR2 YNNKEL (reference sequence). V dropped 1 base and J dropped 6 bases, with 16 bases sitting between them. The CDR3 spans 15 residues. The CDR3 protein is CASSQGVMHPAEQYF. In DNA, the CDR3 is TGTGCCAGCAGCCAAGGGGTAATGCATCCAGCCGAGCAGTACTTC.

J is TRBJ2-3 and V is TRBV12-3 or TRBV12-4; 7 bases are a match to TRBD2. V lost 5 bases, J lost 0 bases, and 5 bases stayed unmatched. This CDR3 has 15 residues. Here the CDR3 DNA reads TGTGCCAGCAGTCCTCTAGCGGTGAGCACAGATACGCAGTATTTT. Amino acids: CASSPLAVSTDTQYF.

This chain connects TRBV20-1 to TRBJ2-3; weak D call: TRBD1 (5 bases). Germline V gives CDR1 DFQATT, CDR2 SNEGSKA (reference sequence). V lost 4 bases, J lost 2 bases, and 10 bases lay in between. The CDR3 length is 13 residues. CDR3 residues: CSATGPDTDTQYF. The CDR3 region has the DNA TGCAGTGCTACAGGGCCGGACACAGATACGCAGTATTTT.

The chain is built from TRBV29-1 and TRBJ2-1; D may be TRBD2 (6 bases). The DNA matches TRBJ2-7 better at its end, which makes the J call doubtful. Germline CDR1 SQVTM, CDR2 ANQGSEA. This CDR3 region has 12 residues. CDR3 in amino acids: CSVVEGIYEQYF. The CDR3 nucleotides are TGCAGCGTTGTGGAGGGAATCTACGAGCAGTACTTC.

This clonotype was seen more than once but under ten times. The rearrangement uses TRBV6-5 and TRBJ2-2; TRBD1 agrees at 9 bases. Trimming removed 7 bases from V and 5 bases from J; junction bases left unmatched: 8. Germline CDR1 is MNHEY and CDR2 is SVGAGI. The CDR3 runs 15 residues. The CDR3, as DNA: TGTGCCAGCAACACACAGGGGGCTGGAACCGGGGAGCTGTTTTTT. Its protein product is CASNTQGAGTGELFF.